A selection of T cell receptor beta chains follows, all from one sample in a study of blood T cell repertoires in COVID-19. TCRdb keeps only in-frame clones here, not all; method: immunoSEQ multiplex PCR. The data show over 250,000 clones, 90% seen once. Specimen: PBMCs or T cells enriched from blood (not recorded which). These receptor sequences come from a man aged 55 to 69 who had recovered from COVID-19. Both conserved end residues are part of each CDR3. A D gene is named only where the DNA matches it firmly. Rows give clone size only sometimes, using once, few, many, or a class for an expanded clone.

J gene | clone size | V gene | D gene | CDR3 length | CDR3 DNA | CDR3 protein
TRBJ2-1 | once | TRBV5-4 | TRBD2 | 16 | TGTGCCAGCAGCTTGGCCTCTAGCGGGAGTTGGAATGAGCAGTTCTTC | CASSLASSGSWNEQFF
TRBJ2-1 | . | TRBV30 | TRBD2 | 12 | TGTGCCTGGAGTTTCCTAGCGGTTGAGCAGTTCTTC | CAWSFLAVEQFF
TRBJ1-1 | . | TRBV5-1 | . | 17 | TGCGCCAGCAGCTTAACGTACGGGTTCGTCGGACAAGGTGAAGCTTTCTTT | CASSLTYGFVGQGEAFF
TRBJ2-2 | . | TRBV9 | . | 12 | TGTGCCAGCAGCGTCCCGACCGGGGAGCTGTTTTTT | CASSVPTGELFF
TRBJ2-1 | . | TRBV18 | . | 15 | TGTGCCAGCTCATATGCTCGGCAGGGTGTCGATGAGCAGTTCTTC | CASSYARQGVDEQFF
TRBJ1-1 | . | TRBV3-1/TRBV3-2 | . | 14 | TGTGCCAGCAGCCAACTACAGGGACGAACTGAAGCTTTCTTT | CASSQLQGRTEAFF
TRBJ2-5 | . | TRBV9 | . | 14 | TGTGCCAGCAGCGCCAGGACTACGCAAGAGACCCAGTACTTC | CASSARTTQETQYF
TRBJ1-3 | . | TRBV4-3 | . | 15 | TGCGCCAGCAGCCAAGAACCCAGCTCTGGAAACACCATATATTTT | CASSQEPSSGNTIYF
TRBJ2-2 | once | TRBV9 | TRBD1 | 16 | TGTGCCAGCAGCGCTCTTGGACAGGGGGCTTTCGGGGAGCTGTTTTTT | CASSALGQGAFGELFF
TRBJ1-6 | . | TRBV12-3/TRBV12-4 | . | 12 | TGTGCCAGCAGTTTGCCACAGTTACCCCTCCACTTT | CASSLPQLPLHF
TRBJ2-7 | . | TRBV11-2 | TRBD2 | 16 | TGTGCCAGCAGTCCGGGCCCCCGGGACTACTCCTACGAGCAGTACTTC | CASSPGPRDYSYEQYF
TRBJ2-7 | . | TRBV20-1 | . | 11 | TGCAGTGCCAGTCGGGGAGGTGAGCAGTACTTC | CSASRGGEQYF
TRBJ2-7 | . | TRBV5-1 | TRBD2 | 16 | TGCGCCAGCAGCTGGACTAGCGGGAGGGAGTTGGACGAGCAGTACTTC | CASSWTSGRELDEQYF
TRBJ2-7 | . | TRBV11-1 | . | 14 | TGTGCCAGCAGCGGGGGCCCATTCGGGGGGAAGCAGTACTTC | CASSGGPFGGKQYF
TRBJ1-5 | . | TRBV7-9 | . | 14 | TGTGCCAGCAGCTTAGGCGGGACCGGGCAGCCCCAGCATTTT | CASSLGGTGQPQHF
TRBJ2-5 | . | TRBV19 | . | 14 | TGTGCCAGTAGTATCGGCAGGGTTTCGGAGACCCAGTACTTC | CASSIGRVSETQYF
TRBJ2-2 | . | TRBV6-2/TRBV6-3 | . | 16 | TGTGCCAGCAGTTACTCGGCTTGGGGCCGCACCGGGGAGCTGTTTTTT | CASSYSAWGRTGELFF
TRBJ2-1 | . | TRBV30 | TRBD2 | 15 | TGTGCCTGGAGTGCTGCCGGGACTAGCGGGAATGAGCAGTTCTTC | CAWSAAGTSGNEQFF
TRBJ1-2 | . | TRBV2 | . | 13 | TGTGCCAGCAGTACTGGCGGGTCTTTCTCCTACACCTTC | CASSTGGSFSYTF
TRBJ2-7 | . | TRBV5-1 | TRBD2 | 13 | TGCGCCAGCAGCTTCGGACTAGCTTACGAGCAGTACTTC | CASSFGLAYEQYF
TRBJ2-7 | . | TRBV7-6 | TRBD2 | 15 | TGTGCCAGCAGCTTAAGCGGGGGGAGCTCCTACGAGCAGTACTTC | CASSLSGGSSYEQYF
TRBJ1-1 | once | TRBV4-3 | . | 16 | TGCGCCAGCAGCCAGGCCGAGACAGGCGTGAACACTGAAGCTTTCTTT | CASSQAETGVNTEAFF
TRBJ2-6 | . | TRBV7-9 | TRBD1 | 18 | TGTGCCAGCAGCATCAGGCGGACAGGGGGCGCTGGGGCCAACGTCCTGACTTTC | CASSIRRTGGAGANVLTF
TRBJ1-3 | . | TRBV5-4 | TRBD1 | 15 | TGTGCCAGCAGCTTGGGTGGACAGGGGGGAAACACCATATATTTT | CASSLGGQGGNTIYF
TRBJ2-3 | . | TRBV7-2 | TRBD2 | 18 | TGTGCCAGCAGCTTAGTGTTTGGGGGGGCTAGCGGGGTTGCTACGCAGTATTTT | CASSLVFGGASGVATQYF
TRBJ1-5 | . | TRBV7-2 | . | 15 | TGTGCCAGCAGCCCGCGGGTGGGGGGAAGTCAGCCCCAGCATTTT | CASSPRVGGSQPQHF
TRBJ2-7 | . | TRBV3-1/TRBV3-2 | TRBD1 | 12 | TGTGCCAGCGGACAGGGATTCTACGAGCAGTACTTC | CASGQGFYEQYF